This T cell receptor beta chain stems from a study of blood T cell repertoires in COVID-19. At the level of the study: Specimens from acute and convalescent COVID-19 originated in the United States, Italy and Spain. T cells, B-cell-depleted T cells, or PBMCs provided the cDNA or gDNA that served as material.

Original processing notes: It was from reference gene primer amplification that nucleated cell counts were estimated. Method: immunoSEQ multiplex PCR; TCRdb's copy keeps in-frame clones and lacks some. D and trimming come from the DNA, and the V and J calls and clone size come from that table. Of 150,000 to 200,000 clones in the sample, 82% were seen once. Only one count was recorded for this clone. CDR1 and CDR2 (germline): MNHEY, SVGAGI. This CDR3 is 11 amino acids long. Trimming pared 7 bases from V and 9 bases from J, leaving 10 bases between. Across roughly 25 US areas, participants ranged in age from 18 to 89 years.

The source is a woman in her fifties or sixties with acute COVID-19. This chain uses TRBV6-5 with TRBJ1-3; D uncertain. Sequenced: PBMCs or T cells enriched from blood (not recorded which). This CDR3 is CASNWGGTIYF. CDR3 coding DNA: TGTGCCAGCAATTGGGGAGGCACCATATATTTT.